This note documents a single TCR beta chain sequence. This clonotype was recorded a few times. The antigen it recognizes is unknown. Nothing much larger sits one base from this clone, and base qualities are not available. These data originate in a study of patients and donors after allogeneic stem cell transplantation (dated by TCRdb to 2018 to 2020). Library preparation used RT-PCR. The instrument was a NextSeq 550. The public reads were run again by TCRdb, first through fastp at Q25 and then through MiXCR, and only productive beta chains were kept. Rows with one shared CDR3 protein collapse into an entry with the most common genes and DNA. The sample table holds tens of thousands of distinct CDR3 sequences, of which about 48% were seen once. Approximately 66% of the sample is taken by the ten largest. Taken from the germline V gene (reference sequence), the CDR1 and CDR2 loops are MNHEY and SMNVEV. The CDR3 runs 15 amino acids, cysteine and phenylalanine included. Here the CDR3 DNA is all that survives: 45 bases in frame from base 1. The junction shows trimming of 4 bases on V and 9 bases on J, and the gene matches do not reach 9 bases of it.

The source of this sequence is a human donor who was either an allogeneic HSCT recipient or a stem cell or donor lymphocyte infusion donor (not recorded which). It is not recorded whose cells these are; they may come from a transplant donor. The specimen sequenced was blood, either unsorted or a sorted T cell fraction (not recorded which). The rearrangement combines TRBV27 with TRBJ1-1, with TRBD1 identical over 12 junction bases. Here is the DNA: TGTGCCAGCAGTTCCACCGGGACAGGGGGCCAGAAAGCTTTCTTT. Its translation is CASSSTGTGGQKAFF.